The T cell receptor beta chain under discussion was sequenced for a study of T cells expressing NK-cell markers (dated by TCRdb to the early 2020s). Context from the whole study: TCR beta-chain repertoires were profiled in sorted CD3+CD56+NKG2C+, CD3+CD56+NKG2C- and CD3+CD56-NKG2C+ T-cell subsets from seven or eight donors. Of the eight sequenced donors, seven were found to be HCMV-seropositive and one was found to be HCMV-seronegative. The study sequenced eight donors, all healthy volunteers chosen at random: three men and five women. Illumina HiSeq 2000/2500, MiSeq or NextSeq was used to sequence libraries as 2 x 150 bp reads. The research as a whole found: In 5 to 7 donors, the dominant CD3+CD56+NKG2C+ clonotypes were found to rank among the top 10 CD8+ clonotypes and to make up 1.0-7.0% of CD8+ T cells. Those dominant clonotypes were again the most abundant among CD3+CD56-NKG2C+ cells in four donors, at about 25-65%. Whether the expanded NKG2C-expressing T cell clones were specific for HCMV antigens was left unclear.

HCMV-specific IgG was detected in serum with a commercial ELISA kit to determine HCMV serostatus. Peripheral blood mononuclear cells were isolated from blood by Ficoll density gradient centrifugation. The CDR3 spans 16 residues, from the cysteine through the phenylalanine. No DNA is recorded. CDR1 SGHRS and CDR2 YFSETQ were looked up in the germline V gene. Sequenced using an Illumina HiSeq 2000. 5'RACE template switching, by which a universal primer site and unique molecular identifiers were added, was used to make TCR beta cDNA libraries. Priming for cDNA synthesis came from the TCR beta constant segment, and two successive PCR amplification steps followed. The published analysis was carried out like this. MIGEC was used to demultiplex reads and group reads by UMI, and MiTCR was used to assemble and quantify clonotypes. To exclude erroneous sequences, any TCR cDNA sequence not supported by at least two reads was discarded. The tcR package was used for downstream repertoire analysis, and clonotypes were matched between fractions using CDR3 nucleotide sequence together with V segment. VDJmatch was used to annotate antigen specificity against VDJdb, with one amino acid substitution allowed in CDR3. Once TCRdb had reprocessed the reads, it stored one entry per CDR3 protein sequence and supplied no DNA. For this entry, the V and J calls and clone size follow TCRdb and not the study's own pipeline. Per the sample table, the count is about 30,000 distinct CDR3 sequences. Jointly, the top ten make up over 45% of the sample.

As to this clonotype: Its antigen target is currently unknown.

The chain is encoded by TRBV5-1 joined to TRBJ2-1; checking the TCRdb D call of TRBD1 is not possible without DNA. Sequences were obtained from blood T cells: a sorted CD56 or NKG2C T cell subset, CD4+ or CD8+ T cells, or bulk PBMC T cells (not recorded which). The receptor was isolated from a woman aged 18 to 75 in good health. The CDR3 reads as follows: CASSLRWRQGLDEQFF.